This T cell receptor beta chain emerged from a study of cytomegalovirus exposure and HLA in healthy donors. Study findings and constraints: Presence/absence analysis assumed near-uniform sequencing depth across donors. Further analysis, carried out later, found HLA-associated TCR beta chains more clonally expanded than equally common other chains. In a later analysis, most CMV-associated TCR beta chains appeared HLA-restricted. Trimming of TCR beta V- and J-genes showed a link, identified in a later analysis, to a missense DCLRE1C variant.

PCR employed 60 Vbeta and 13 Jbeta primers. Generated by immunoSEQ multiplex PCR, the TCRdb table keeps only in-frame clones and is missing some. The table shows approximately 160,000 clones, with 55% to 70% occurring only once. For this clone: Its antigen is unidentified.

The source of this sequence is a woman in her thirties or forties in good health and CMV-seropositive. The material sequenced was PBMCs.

CDR3 coding DNA: TGTGCCAGCAGTCCGACAGGGGGCAAGAACGAGCAGTACTTC. It yields the protein CASSPTGGKNEQYF. The genes are TRBV6-5 and TRBJ2-7, with 10 bases aligning to TRBD1. Looked up from germline, CDR1 is MNHEY and CDR2 is SVGAGI. This CDR3 is 14 amino acids long. V lost 5 bases to trimming and J lost 5 bases; unmatched junction nucleotides: 6.